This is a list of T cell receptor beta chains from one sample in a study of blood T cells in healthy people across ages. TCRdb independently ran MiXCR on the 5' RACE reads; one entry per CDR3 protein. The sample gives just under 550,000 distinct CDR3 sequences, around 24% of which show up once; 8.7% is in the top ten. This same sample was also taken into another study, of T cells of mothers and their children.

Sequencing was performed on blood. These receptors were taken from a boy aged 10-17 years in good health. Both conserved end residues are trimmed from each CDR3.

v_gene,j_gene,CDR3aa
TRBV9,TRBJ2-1,ASSVAIALGGAYNEQF
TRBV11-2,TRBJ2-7,ASSLLIVRGSYEQY
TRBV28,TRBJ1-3,ASRTMTWARGSGNTIY
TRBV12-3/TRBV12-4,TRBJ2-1,ASSLGSLNNEQF
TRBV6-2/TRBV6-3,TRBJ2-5,ASSYSRGEETQY
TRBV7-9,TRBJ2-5,ASSLSGLAQETQY
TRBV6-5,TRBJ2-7,ASSYRETGSYEQY
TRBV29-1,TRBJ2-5,SAVDRIYQETQY
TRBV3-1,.,ASSQAGLAGFPRSYEQY
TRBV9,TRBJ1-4,ASSVAGGTNEKLF
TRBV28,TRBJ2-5,ASSFLTGGQETQY
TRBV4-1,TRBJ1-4,ASSPLEAAANEKLF
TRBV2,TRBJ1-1,ASSAQGAGTEAF
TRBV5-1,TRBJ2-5,ASSLDVYETQY
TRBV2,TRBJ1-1,ASMKTGGRTEAF
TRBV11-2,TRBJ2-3,ASSFEGAPPNTQY
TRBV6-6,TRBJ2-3,ASSPRYTDTQY
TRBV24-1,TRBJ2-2,ATSPTGTGFAGELF
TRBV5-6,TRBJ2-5,ASSSRLGRETQY
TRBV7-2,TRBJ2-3,ASSLAGGRRDTQY